Below, one T cell receptor beta chain is given with its context. The antigen is unknown. Samples each had at least 5 micrograms of total RNA extracted. Alongside a J-beta primer mix, a sample-barcoded 5' primer served in a second PCR lasting about 6 to 12 cycles. A template-switch adaptor containing 12 random nucleotides labeled each cDNA molecule. Via MiXCR, TCRdb re-called the 5' RACE reads, giving one row per CDR3 protein. The repertoire holds 1.5 million to 2 million distinct CDR3 sequences, with around 42% as singletons. In germline, CDR1 is SEHNR, CDR2 FQNEAQ (reference sequence). V was pared by 5 bases and J by 0 bases, with 7 bases of the junction left unmatched. The CDR3 sequence is 17 residues long. This sample was taken from a study of blood T cells in healthy people across ages. Points from the study as a whole: One million T cells yielded diversity estimates that were considered underestimates.

This chain connects TRBV7-9 to TRBJ2-1; 10 bases fit TRBD2. The clonotype originates from a human donor in good health. Sequencing used blood. The CDR3 spells CASSGLAGASSYNEQFF. In DNA, the CDR3 is TGTGCCAGCAGCGGCCTAGCGGGGGCCTCCTCCTACAATGAGCAGTTCTTC.